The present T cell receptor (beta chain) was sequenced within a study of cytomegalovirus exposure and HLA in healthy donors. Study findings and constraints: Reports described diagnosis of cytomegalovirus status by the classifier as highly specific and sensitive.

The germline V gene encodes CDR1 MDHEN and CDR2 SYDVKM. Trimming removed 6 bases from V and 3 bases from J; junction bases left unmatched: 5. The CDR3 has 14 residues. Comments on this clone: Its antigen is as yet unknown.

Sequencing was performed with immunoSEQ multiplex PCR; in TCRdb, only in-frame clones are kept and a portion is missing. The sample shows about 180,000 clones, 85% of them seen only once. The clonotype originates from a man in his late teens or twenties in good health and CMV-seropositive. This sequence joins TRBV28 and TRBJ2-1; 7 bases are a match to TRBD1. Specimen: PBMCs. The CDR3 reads CASSPDRIYNEQFF. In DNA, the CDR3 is TGTGCCAGCAGCCCGGACAGGATCTACAATGAGCAGTTCTTC.